One sample yielded the 23 T cell receptor beta chains listed below, sequenced in a study of blood T cell repertoires in COVID-19. The data were produced by immunoSEQ multiplex PCR, yet TCRdb's version contains in-frame clones alone and is incomplete. The sample yields roughly 100,000 clones, about four fifths seen once. The sample taken for sequencing was peripheral blood. Source of these receptors: a woman between 55 and 75 years old with acute or convalescent COVID-19.

This chain joins TRBV19 and TRBJ2-1, with 10 positions matching TRBD2. V was pared by 4 bases and J by 13 bases, with 16 bases of the junction left unmatched. This CDR3 contains 16 residues. Germline CDR1 reads LNHDA; CDR2 reads SQIVND (reference sequence). The CDR3, as DNA: TGTGCCAGTAGTACATGGGGGACTAGCGCCGGTATCGGCCAGTTCTTC. Protein product: CASSTWGTSAGIGQFF.

Of note for this clone: One end of the junction fails to match germline, which may point to a read error. The chain links TRBV7-9 to TRBJ2-1; D gene uncertain. From germline, CDR1 is SEHNR and CDR2 FQNEAQ (reference sequence). This CDR3 has 11 amino acids. CDR3 in DNA: TGTGCCAGCAGCTCCAACAATGAGCAGTTCTTC. It specifies CASSSNNEQFF.

This clone was counted a single time. The V and J genes are TRBV6-2 or TRBV6-3 and TRBJ1-1; D is unresolved. This CDR3 contains 16 residues. Trimming pared 2 bases from V and 0 bases from J, leaving 13 bases between. Germline V gene data show CDR1 as MNHEY and CDR2 as SVGEGT. The CDR3 DNA reads as TGTGCCAGCAGTTACACCATCAGGAATTTGAACACTGAAGCTTTCTTT. This gives the protein CASSYTIRNLNTEAFF.

The V call is TRBV5-6, the J call TRBJ1-4, with TRBD1 as a possible D gene (5 bases). Trimming cost V 2 bases and J 8 bases, with 13 bases left between them. Germline V gives CDR1 SGHDT, CDR2 YYEEEE. The CDR3 sequence is 14 residues long. The CDR3 DNA reads TGTGCCAGCAGCTTCAGGGACTTGGGCGAAAAACTGTTTTTT. Amino acid sequence: CASSFRDLGEKLFF.

The chain joins TRBV7-9 to TRBJ1-4, with D possibly being TRBD1 (6 bases). V was trimmed by 1 base and J by 6 bases, leaving 12 bases between them. The CDR3 has 15 amino acids. CDR1 SEHNR and CDR2 FQNEAQ come from the germline V gene (reference sequence). CDR3 in amino acids: CASSLGRGADEKLFF. The DNA for the CDR3 is TGTGCCAGCAGCTTAGGGCGGGGGGCTGATGAAAAACTGTTTTTT.

This chain uses TRBV19 with TRBJ1-5; tentatively, D is TRBD1 (6 bases). The CDR3 runs to 15 residues. V was pared by 5 bases and J by 2 bases, with 13 bases between. Looked up from germline, CDR1 is LNHDA and CDR2 is SQIVND (reference sequence). The CDR3: CASSLQGQGNQPQHF. The CDR3 nucleotides read TGTGCCAGTAGTTTACAGGGTCAGGGCAATCAGCCCCAGCATTTT.

The rearrangement uses TRBV23-1 and TRBJ2-1; D not resolved. TRBV23-1 is an open reading frame, and its role is uncertain. The CDR3 extends over 16 amino acids. V shed 4 bases and J shed 5 bases, with 18 bases lying between them. CDR3 DNA sequence: TGCGCCAGCAGTCTCATCACAGCCAACTGGGACAATGAGCAGTTCTTC. Protein sequence: CASSLITANWDNEQFF.

V is TRBV5-6 and J is TRBJ2-4; 7 bases are a match to TRBD2. Germline CDR1 reads SGHDT; CDR2 reads YYEEEE. The CDR3 covers 13 residues. V lost 4 bases and J lost 4; bases outside the gene matches: 2. The CDR3 DNA is TGTGCCAGCAGCCATAGCGGGAAAAACATTCAGTACTTC. Its translation: CASSHSGKNIQYF.

The genes are TRBV18 and TRBJ1-3, with 7 bases that match TRBD1. The germline V gene has CDR1 KGHSH and CDR2 LQKENI. Losses at the gene ends were 3 bases for V and 0 bases for J; bases not matched to a gene: 5. This CDR3 is 16 amino acids long. The chain's CDR3 is CASSPTTGPSGNTIYF. CDR3 nucleotides: TGTGCCAGCTCACCTACGACAGGGCCCTCTGGAAACACCATATATTTT.

A few counts support this clone. The chain couples TRBV3-1 (or the pseudogene TRBV3-2) to TRBJ2-2; maybe TRBD2 (6 bases). V lost 0 bases, J lost 2 bases, and 10 bases lay in between. CDR1 and CDR2 from the germline V gene are LGHDT and YNNKEL (reference sequence). The CDR3 has 16 residues. The CDR3 nucleotides are TGTGCCAGCAGCCAAGAAGCCGGACTAAACACCGGGGAGCTGTTTTTT. Its protein product is CASSQEAGLNTGELFF.

The rearrangement uses TRBV6-6 and TRBJ1-1; TRBD1 aligns across 7 bases. This CDR3 contains 14 residues. Unmatched junction bases numbered 3, after V lost 5 bases and J lost 0 bases. Germline CDR1 MNHNY, CDR2 SVGAGI (reference sequence). The CDR3 bases are TGTGCCAGCAGTAGGACAGGTCTGAACACTGAAGCTTTCTTT. Amino acid sequence: CASSRTGLNTEAFF.

The chain has TRBV4-1 and TRBJ1-1, with D possibly TRBD1 on 5 matching bases. Trimming removed 1 base at V and 4 bases at J, with 16 bases between. This CDR3 comprises 16 residues. Germline-derived CDR1 and CDR2 are MGHRA and YSYEKL. The CDR3 is CASSQGAGRVGTEAFF. CDR3 DNA sequence: TGCGCCAGCAGCCAAGGGGCAGGGAGGGTAGGCACTGAAGCTTTCTTT.

This clone was detected only once. The gene calls are TRBV6-1 and TRBJ1-2; D may be TRBD1 (6 bases). The germline gives CDR1 MNHNS, CDR2 SASEGT. This CDR3 spans 16 amino acids. V lost 3 bases and J lost 4, with 18 bases in between. CDR3 bases: TGTGCCAGCAGTGAGAGGTTGTCAGGGGTACCCTATGGCTACACCTTC. Protein: CASSERLSGVPYGYTF.

The rearrangement joins TRBV28 to TRBJ2-7; 9 bases map to TRBD1. This CDR3 comprises 14 residues. With 7 bases clipped from V and 7 bases from J, the junction kept 11 bases outside the gene matches. Germline V CDR1 and CDR2: MDHEN, SYDVKM. This CDR3 is CASNPSGQGWEQYF. CDR3 DNA: TGTGCCAGCAACCCTTCGGGACAGGGTTGGGAGCAGTACTTC.

The rearrangement links TRBV4-2 to TRBJ1-2, with a possible D match to TRBD1 (5 bases). Trimming took 0 bases from V and 8 from J, leaving 16 bases between them. The length of the CDR3 is 15 residues. Germline CDR1 reads LGHNA; CDR2 reads YNFKEQ. CDR3 sequence: CASSQDVGSGLGYTF. The CDR3 DNA follows: TGTGCCAGCAGCCAAGATGTAGGGTCAGGGCTCGGCTACACCTTC.

The CDR3 spells CASSFPTGSNQPQHF. The CDR3 nucleotides are TGTGCCAGCAGTTTCCCCACAGGGAGCAATCAGCCCCAGCATTTT. The chain employs TRBV6-6 and TRBJ1-5; a weak D match, TRBD1 (6 bases). The V gene's germline CDR1 is MNHNY and CDR2 SVGAGI (reference sequence). There are 15 residues in the CDR3. V shed 4 bases and J shed 1 base, with 11 bases lying between them.

This chain connects TRBV25-1 to TRBJ2-5, with TRBD2 identical over 7 bases. J was trimmed by 2 bases and V by 3 bases; bases with no gene match: 9. Germline assignment: CDR1 MGHDK and CDR2 SYGVNS. This CDR3 is built from 16 residues. The CDR3 DNA reads TGTGCCAGCAGTGACCCCAGGGCGGGGGTGCAAGAGACCCAGTACTTC. It encodes CASSDPRAGVQETQYF.

The chain has TRBV5-4 and TRBJ2-2, with 9 bases identical to TRBD1. The CDR3 spans 16 residues. The J segment lost 5 bases and the V segment lost 4 bases, leaving 9 bases of the junction unmatched. CDR1 SGHNT and CDR2 YYREEE come from the germline V gene (reference sequence). The CDR3 DNA is TGTGCCAGCAGCCCAGCAGACAGGGGGATGACCGGGGAGCTGTTTTTT. Its protein product is CASSPADRGMTGELFF. Full variable domain (remainder filled in from reference TRBV5-4 and TRBJ2-2): ETGVTQSPTHLIKTRGQQVTLRCSSQSGHNTVSWYQQALGQGPQFIFQYYREEENGRGNFPPRFSGLQFPNYSSELNVNALELDDSALYLCASSPADRGMTGELFFGEGSRLTVL.

V gene TRBV5-5 combines with J gene TRBJ1-2, with D possibly matching TRBD1 (6 bases). The CDR3 loop spans 14 amino acids. Germline CDR1 and CDR2: SGHKS and YYEKEE (reference sequence). The V gene lost 1 base and the J gene lost 8 bases, with 15 bases spanning the gap. CDR3 amino acids: CASSLLGYRVGYTF. In nucleotides, the CDR3 is TGTGCCAGCAGCTTGTTGGGTTACAGGGTGGGCTACACCTTC.

The chain joins TRBV6-5 to TRBJ1-5, with 10 nucleotides matching TRBD1. V lost 7 bases, J lost 3 bases, and 3 bases stayed unmatched. Germline V gene sequence: CDR1 MNHEY, CDR2 SVGAGI. The CDR3 contains 14 residues. CDR3 sequence: CASNGQGDNQPQHF. The CDR3 DNA reads TGTGCCAGCAACGGACAGGGGGACAATCAGCCCCAGCATTTT.

The chain's CDR3 is CASSRGGSTDTQYF. CDR3 bases: TGTGCCAGTAGTAGGGGGGGGAGCACAGATACGCAGTATTTT. V and J are TRBV19 and TRBJ2-3; 7 nucleotides align to TRBD2. The CDR3 contains 14 residues. In germline, CDR1 is LNHDA, CDR2 SQIVND (reference sequence). Unmatched junction bases numbered 1, after V lost 4 bases and J lost 0 bases. Full variable domain (rest looked up from reference TRBV19 and TRBJ2-3): DGGITQSPKYLFRKEGQNVTLSCEQNLNHDAMYWYRQDPGQGLRLIYYSQIVNDFQKGDIAEGYSVSREKKESFPLTVTSAQKNPTAFYLCASSRGGSTDTQYFGPGTRLTVL.

This chain joins TRBV14 and TRBJ1-1; 7 nucleotides agree with TRBD1. V was clipped by 5 bases and J by 5 bases; unmatched bases: 5. In germline, CDR1 is SGHDN, CDR2 FVKESK. CDR3 length: 13 amino acids. CDR3 sequence reads: CASSYRGGTEAFF. In DNA, the CDR3 is TGTGCCAGCAGCTACAGGGGAGGAACTGAAGCTTTCTTT.

CDR3 coding DNA: TGTGCCGGAGGGGACAGGGGACCTCACGAGCAGTACTTC. This sequence encodes CAGGDRGPHEQYF. The V gene is TRBV28, the J gene TRBJ2-7; TRBD1 matches 10 bases. Germline lookup yields CDR1 MDHEN and CDR2 SYDVKM. V lost 11 bases, J lost 5 bases, and 9 bases stayed unmatched. The CDR3 covers 13 residues.